Reported below is one T cell receptor (beta chain). Its antigen is still unknown. One entry per CDR3 protein results from TCRdb running MiXCR on the 5' RACE reads. The sample contains fewer than 350,000 distinct CDR3 sequences, roughly 17% of which appear only once. The data were obtained in a study of T-cell memory formation after mild COVID-19. V lost 3 bases to trimming and J lost 4 bases, with 10 bases between them. This CDR3 spans 13 amino acids. Germline lookup yields CDR1 ENHRY and CDR2 SYGVKD. Whole-study findings and limits: Contracting clones from day 15 to 85 had balanced CD4/CD8; later expanders favoured CD4+.

The sequenced sample consisted of PBMCs or a T cell subset sorted from them (not recorded which). The rearrangement uses TRBV10-3 and TRBJ2-7, with D tentatively TRBD2 (5 bases). This TCR was sampled from a young man who had mild COVID-19 (a few samples of this study predate the infection). Cell type and time point are not known. CDR3 sequence reads: CAISDPGRYEQYF. CDR3 bases: TGTGCCATCAGTGACCCGGGGAGATACGAGCAGTACTTC.